These T cell receptor beta chains were read from a single sample in a study of tumor-infiltrating lymphocytes in primary liver carcinoma. TCRdb re-called the multiplex PCR reads through MiXCR, storing one row per CDR3 protein. The table has approximately 330,000 distinct CDR3 sequences, around three fifths seen once; the top ten hold about 6.1%. The sequenced sample was peripheral blood. The receptors come from a man in his forties with primary liver carcinoma and hepatitis B virus infection. Both conserved end residues are part of each CDR3. A D gene is named only where the DNA matches it firmly. Clone size is given for some rows only: seen once, a few or many times, or a class if the clone is expanded.

TRBJ2-2 | - | - | TRBV6-5 | CASNYGTTYTEELFF | TGTGCCAGCAATTACGGTACTACCTACACCGAGGAGCTGTTTTTT
TRBJ2-6 | - | many | TRBV4-3 | CASSSTRQEASGANVLTF | TGCGCCAGCAGCTCAACCAGGCAGGAAGCCTCTGGGGCCAACGTCCTGACTTTC
TRBJ1-5 | - | - | TRBV6-4 | CASSDDPNQPQHF | TGTGCCAGCAGTGACGACCCGAATCAGCCCCAGCATTTT
TRBJ1-2 | - | - | TRBV6-1 | CASSEAWSYGCTF | TGTGCCAGCAGTGAAGCTTGGAGCTATGGCTGCACCTTC
TRBJ2-5 | TRBD1 | - | TRBV14 | CVSSPNLPQGTRETQYF | TGTGTCAGCAGCCCGAACCTCCCACAGGGGACAAGGGAGACCCAGTACTTC
TRBJ1-1 | TRBD1 | - | TRBV29-1 | CCVQRPGQGTTEAFF | TGCTGCGTTCAACGCCCGGGACAGGGGACAACTGAAGCTTTCTTT
TRBJ1-1 | TRBD1 | - | TRBV29-1 | CSVGEGKGARAFF | TGCAGCGTTGGAGAGGGGAAGGGGGCTCGAGCTTTCTTT
TRBJ1-2 | - | - | TRBV6-1 | CASCEGWHYGYTF | TGTGCCAGCTGTGAGGGGTGGCACTATGGCTACACCTTC
TRBJ1-2 | - | - | TRBV7-9 | CASSLDGQPRYGYTF | TGTGCCAGCAGCTTAGATGGACAACCCCGCTATGGCTACACATTC
TRBJ2-7 | - | - | TRBV5-6 | CVSSLPATYEQYF | TGTGTCAGCAGCTTGCCGGCTACCTACGAGCAGTACTTC
TRBJ1-1 | - | - | TRBV5-1 | CASSPGPDRNTGAFF | TGCGCCAGCAGCCCCGGACCGGACCGGAACACTGGAGCTTTCTTT
TRBJ2-5 | - | - | TRBV6-2/TRBV6-3 | CASGLTGFAKETKYF | TGTGCCAGCGGGCTAACAGGGTTTGCAAAGGAGACCAAGTACTTC
TRBJ1-2 | TRBD1 | - | TRBV11-2 | CASSLPGTGGVVYCYTF | TGTGCCAGCAGCTTACCTGGGACAGGGGGCGTAGTCTATTGCTACACCTTC
TRBJ1-6 | TRBD1 | - | TRBV5-4 | CASSRIMGQYNSPLHF | TGTGCCAGCAGCCGAATCATGGGACAGTATAATTCACCCCTCCACTTT
TRBJ2-5 | - | few | TRBV7-2 | CASSLFRTETQYF | TGTGCCAGCAGCTTATTCAGGACAGAGACCCAGTACTTC
TRBJ1-4 | - | - | TRBV11-2 | CASSLDRSVSEKLFF | TGTGCCAGCAGCTTAGATAGGTCCGTCAGTGAAAAACTGTTTTTT
TRBJ2-7 | - | few | TRBV5-1 | CASSRGRDYEQYF | TGCGCCAGCAGCAGGGGCCGGGACTACGAGCAGTACTTC
TRBJ2-7 | TRBD2 | few | TRBV11-2 | CASRPSGSSYEHYF | TGTGCCAGCAGACCCAGCGGGAGCTCCTACGAGCACTACTTC
TRBJ2-7 | - | - | TRBV7-8 | CASSLGTDSAQEQYF | TGTGCCAGCAGCTTAGGCACGGACAGTGCTCAAGAGCAGTACTTC
TRBJ2-1 | - | - | TRBV11-2 | CAGSLDLGYYNDQFF | TGTGCCGGCAGCTTAGATTTGGGATATTACAATGATCAGTTCTTC
TRBJ1-6 | TRBD1 | few | TRBV5-6 | CASSSTQGDSSPLHF | TGTGCCAGCAGCTCGACTCAGGGGGACAGTTCACCCCTCCACTTT
TRBJ2-2 | - | - | TRBV5-1 | CASSLGHRNTGELFF | TGCGCCAGCAGCCTAGGACATCGGAACACCGGGGAGCTGTTTTTT
TRBJ2-1 | - | many | TRBV4-3 | CASSQEPGSTYNEQFF | TGCGCCAGCAGCCAAGAACCGGGATCGACCTACAATGAGCAGTTCTTC
TRBJ2-7 | - | few | TRBV4-1 | CASSQARGEWEQYF | TGCGCCAGCAGCCAAGCCAGGGGAGAGTGGGAGCAGTACTTC
TRBJ2-7 | - | - | TRBV6-1 | CASSARTYSYEQYF | TGTGCCAGCAGTGCCCGGACCTACTCCTACGAGCAGTACTTC
TRBJ2-1 | TRBD2 | - | TRBV7-9 | CASSPRGAGEVDNEQFF | TGTGCCAGCAGCCCCCGAGGTGCGGGGGAGGTAGACAATGAGCAGTTCTTC
TRBJ1-1 | - | many | TRBV6-1 | CASSERDTEAFF | TGTGCCAGCAGTGAGAGGGACACTGAAGCTTTCTTT
TRBJ2-5 | - | many | TRBV11-2 | CASSSQRTVQETQYF | TGTGCCAGCAGCTCCCAGAGGACAGTGCAAGAGACCCAGTACTTC
TRBJ2-3 | - | - | TRBV25-1 | CASAGSRDSHTDTQYF | TGTGCCAGTGCCGGCTCCCGGGACTCACACACAGATACGCAGTATTTT
TRBJ2-3 | - | - | TRBV11-2 | CASAQTVLTDTQYF | TGTGCCAGTGCCCAGACAGTACTCACAGATACGCAGTATTTT